This TCR beta chain comes out of a study of T-cell memory formation after mild COVID-19. TCRdb used MiXCR to reprocess the 5' RACE reads, holding one entry per CDR3 protein. This repertoire shows some 120,000 distinct CDR3 sequences, around a sixth found once; its top ten account for approximately 15%. This CDR3 contains 13 residues. Germline CDR1 and CDR2: DFQATT and SNEGSKA (reference sequence). After removal of 0 bases from V and 3 bases from J, the junction contained 1 base not matched to a gene. This clonotype was detected a few times. The sample taken for sequencing was PBMCs or a T cell subset sorted from them (not recorded which). The J gene is TRBJ1-1, the V gene TRBV20-1; 7 bases are shared with TRBD1. The sequence was obtained from an adult woman who had mild COVID-19 (a few samples of this study predate the infection). Cell type and time point are not known. The CDR3 spells CSARETGDTEAFF. As DNA, the CDR3 is TGCAGTGCTAGAGAAACAGGGGACACTGAAGCTTTCTTT.